These T cell receptor beta chains were read from a single sample in a study of HIV-infected patients and healthy controls. TCRdb reprocessed the 5' RACE reads with MiXCR, giving one entry per CDR3 protein. The sample carries 60,000 to 70,000 distinct CDR3 sequences, under 25% recorded once. The specimen sequenced was CD4+ T cells from blood. The receptor set was obtained from a human donor in good health. Each CDR3 is given with its conserved first and last residue. Each record gives: J gene, D gene, V gene, CDR3 protein. A D gene is named only where the DNA matches it firmly.

TRBJ2-3 | - | TRBV12-3/TRBV12-4 | CASSLGDRSTDTQYF
TRBJ1-5 | - | TRBV19 | CASSTSHSNQPQHF
TRBJ2-3 | TRBD2 | TRBV7-9 | CASSPRGGGGTDTQYF
TRBJ1-4 | - | TRBV9 | CASSGGPSTNEKLFF
TRBJ2-3 | TRBD2 | TRBV29-1 | CSVPAGAPDTQYF
TRBJ1-5 | TRBD1 | TRBV12-3/TRBV12-4 | CASSGDRASQPQHF
TRBJ2-3 | - | TRBV11-2 | CASSLSGGSRDTQYF
TRBJ2-3 | - | TRBV6-6 | CASSYFSTDTQYF
TRBJ1-5 | - | TRBV19 | CASSWEENQPQHF
TRBJ2-5 | - | TRBV19 | CASSINRQETQYF
TRBJ1-2 | - | TRBV5-1 | CASSLDSDGYTF
TRBJ2-7 | - | TRBV6-5 | CASSYSGQFEQYF
TRBJ1-1 | - | TRBV5-1 | CASSLEGTQNTEAFF
TRBJ2-1 | - | TRBV11-2 | CASSLDGRGEQFF
TRBJ2-3 | - | TRBV5-5 | CASSLNTAVDTQYF
TRBJ2-7 | TRBD1 | TRBV12-3/TRBV12-4 | CASRWGQGGEQYF
TRBJ1-4 | - | TRBV20-1 | CSARPVCRSTNEKLFF
TRBJ2-3 | - | TRBV20-1 | CSARQGDTQYF
TRBJ2-7 | TRBD2 | TRBV6-2/TRBV6-3 | CASSYSASGGPSPYF
TRBJ2-7 | - | TRBV6-2/TRBV6-3 | CASSPRGGSYEQYF
TRBJ1-5 | - | TRBV5-5 | CASSRDPAGRQPQHF
TRBJ1-2 | TRBD1 | TRBV29-1 | CSVGDRGNYGYTF
TRBJ2-3 | - | TRBV10-2 | CATRDRTSTDTQYF
TRBJ1-5 | - | TRBV20-1 | CSARVLQGSNQPQHF
TRBJ2-2 | - | TRBV5-4 | CASSLGKGTGELFF
TRBJ1-1 | - | TRBV10-3 | CAISDPTENTEAFF
TRBJ2-3 | TRBD2 | TRBV9 | CASSATLAGATDTQYF
TRBJ1-2 | - | TRBV6-5 | CASRTDSDYGYTF
TRBJ1-5 | - | TRBV18 | CASSPPGDRNQPQHF
TRBJ1-1 | - | TRBV20-1 | CSARVSGTTNTEAFF
TRBJ2-6 | - | TRBV29-1 | CSVGSGANVLTF
TRBJ2-7 | - | TRBV11-2 | CASSTERYEQYF
TRBJ1-1 | - | TRBV6-5 | CASSNGQQMMNTEAFF
TRBJ2-3 | TRBD2 | TRBV7-2 | CASSTHRGTSGRASTDTQYF
TRBJ2-7 | - | TRBV4-1 | CASSQDMGARGIYGREQYF
TRBJ2-5 | TRBD2 | TRBV5-1 | CASSSSGGPKTQYF
TRBJ1-5 | TRBD1 | TRBV20-1 | CSALDRSNQPQHF
TRBJ1-1 | - | TRBV11-3 | CASSRGPTEAFF
TRBJ1-5 | - | TRBV6-6 | CASSRQAQLSNQPQHF
TRBJ2-1 | - | TRBV7-3 | CASSLDAGMSYEQFF
TRBJ1-2 | - | TRBV2 | CASSEAAGNGYTF
TRBJ2-1 | TRBD2 | TRBV20-1 | CSARETSGIPGHYNEQFF
TRBJ1-3 | - | TRBV29-1 | CSATQETGNTIYF
TRBJ1-2 | - | TRBV30 | CARSLGFYGYTF